The source of this TCR beta chain is a study of blood T cell repertoires in COVID-19. As for the study in general: The United States, Italy and Spain provided the acute and convalescent COVID-19 samples. T cells, B-cell-depleted T cells, or PBMCs supplied cDNA or gDNA.

The authors' processing: Amplifying reference gene primers gave estimates of nucleated cell counts. Libraries were prepared by immunoSEQ multiplex PCR; TCRdb keeps only in-frame clonotypes and omits some of them. V, J and clone size were drawn from that table, and D and trimming were deduced from the DNA. The table has 70,000 or so clones, 75% to 95% seen once. The CDR3 length is 11 residues. V was cut by 5 bases and J by 1 base, with 5 bases left in between. Germline lookup yields CDR1 DFQATT and CDR2 SNEGSKA (reference sequence). The sequence came from a woman younger than 30 with acute or convalescent COVID-19. Material: peripheral blood. The chain links TRBV20-1 to TRBJ1-1; D is uncertain. This CDR3 is CSAFQNTEAFF. DNA of the CDR3: TGCAGTGCTTTCCAGAACACTGAAGCTTTCTTT.